This T cell receptor beta chain emerged from a study of a mutant IDH1 vaccine in newly diagnosed glioma. Stated time point: baseline, week 1 (first vaccination visit). Indicated treatment: pre-vaccination baseline after standard-of-care therapy. The assay was immunoSEQ multiplex PCR, and TCRdb's table has in-frame clones only and misses some. The data contain approximately 35,000 clones, 80% to 90% of them singletons. V lost 5 bases and J lost 1, with 12 bases in between. The CDR3 runs 15 residues. Germline V gives CDR1 SEHNR, CDR2 FQNEAQ (reference sequence). This sample comprised PBMCs, obtained from a glioma patient treated with radiotherapy, temozolomide or both. The clonotype originates from a woman in her forties with glioma. This chain joins TRBV7-9 and TRBJ1-3; D gene ambiguous. CDR3 sequence reads: CASSLGSSSGNTIYF. CDR3 DNA sequence: TGTGCCAGCAGCCTAGGTTCCTCTTCTGGAAACACCATATATTTT. The full variable domain, completed using reference TRBV7-9 and TRBJ1-3, is DTGVSQNPRHKITKRGQNVTFRCDPISEHNRLYWYRQTLGQGPEFLTYFQNEAQLEKSRLLSDRFSAERPKGSFSTLEIQRTEQGDSAMYLCASSLGSSSGNTIYFGEGSWLTVV.